What follows are 5 T cell receptor beta chains derived from one specimen sequenced in a study of CD8+ T cells in alopecia areata. Treatment specified: oral pan-JAK inhibitor, 5-10 mg twice daily. Extraction and reverse transcription of RNA yielded cDNA as the sequencing template. Sequencing was performed with immunoSEQ multiplex PCR; in TCRdb, only in-frame clones are kept and a portion is missing. The sample lists around 200,000 clones, roughly 50% occurring once. This specimen consisted of CD8+ T cells sorted from blood, obtained at week 24, from a patient treated with tofacitinib. The receptors come from a human donor with alopecia areata.

The V gene is TRBV5-4, the J gene TRBJ2-6; D perhaps matches TRBD1 (5 bases). CDR3 length: 15 residues. CDR1 is SGHNT and CDR2 is YYREEE in the germline V gene (reference sequence). Trimming took off 5 bases at V and 3 bases at J, with 12 bases between the two ends. In nucleotides, the CDR3 is TGTGCCAGCAGGCAGGGTCTGGATGGGGCCAACGTCCTGACTTTC. It codes for CASRQGLDGANVLTF.

Only a few counts were recorded for this clone. This chain uses TRBV7-2 with TRBJ2-1; 8 positions agree with TRBD2. V lost 5 bases to trimming and J lost 7 bases; unmatched junction nucleotides: 7. The germline gives CDR1 SGHTA, CDR2 FQGNSA. The CDR3 has 14 residues. The CDR3 DNA follows: TGTGCCAGCAGCCCAAGGACTAGCATGAATGAGCAGTTCTTC. It translates to CASSPRTSMNEQFF.

The chain combines TRBV4-1 with TRBJ1-2; D possibly corresponds to TRBD1 (6 bases). The ends were cut back, 3 bases at V and 5 bases at J, with 10 bases in the middle. CDR1 is MGHRA, CDR2 YSYEKL, per germline. The CDR3 has 13 amino acids. The CDR3 is CASSHKQGYGYTF. The CDR3 DNA is TGCGCCAGCAGCCATAAACAGGGATATGGCTACACCTTC.

The chain joins TRBV11-1 to TRBJ2-3; unclear D gene. This CDR3 spans 15 amino acids. Germline assignment: CDR1 SGHAT and CDR2 FQDESV (reference sequence). V was trimmed by 1 base and J by 0 bases, leaving 8 bases between them. This chain's CDR3 is CASSLVSSSTDTQYF. The CDR3 DNA follows: TGTGCCAGCAGCTTAGTCAGCTCTAGCACAGATACGCAGTATTTT.

This clone occurred a few times. The chain carries TRBV30 and TRBJ1-1; D is unresolved. V was trimmed by 2 bases and J by 4 bases, leaving 11 bases between them. The germline V gene has CDR1 GTSNPN and CDR2 SVGIG (reference sequence). This CDR3 region has 13 residues. The CDR3 is CAWSLGSTTEAFF. Here the CDR3 DNA reads TGTGCCTGGAGTTTGGGGTCAACCACTGAAGCTTTCTTT.